These T cell receptor beta chains were read from a single sample in a study of T cell changes during pregnancy in multiple sclerosis. TCRdb's copy holds only in-frame clones and misses some; the assay was immunoSEQ multiplex PCR. Here the sample spans 47,000 or so clones, around 87% being singletons. The sample in question was peripheral blood, obtained after pregnancy. These receptors were obtained from a female donor in good health, enrolled as a control in a pregnancy study. Each CDR3 is given with its conserved first and last residue. The D gene is left open where the match is weak. Clone size appears in some rows only: once, few, many, or a class for an expanded clone.

abundance,j_gene,d_gene,v_gene,CDR3aa,CDR3nt
-,TRBJ2-3,-,TRBV6-5,CASTRGGLDTQYF,TGTGCCAGCACACGGGGTGGGCTAGATACGCAGTATTTT
-,TRBJ2-7,-,TRBV5-1,CASSSGLGEQYF,TGCGCCAGCAGTTCGGGACTTGGAGAGCAGTACTTC
-,TRBJ2-7,-,TRBV11-3,CASSPRAGYEQYF,TGTGCCAGCAGCCCGAGGGCGGGCTACGAGCAGTACTTC
-,TRBJ2-7,-,TRBV10-3,CAISESQLEPHEQYF,TGTGCCATCAGTGAGTCGCAACTGGAGCCCCACGAGCAGTACTTC
-,TRBJ1-2,-,TRBV11-2,CASSPAGGGDGYTF,TGTGCCAGCAGCCCTGCGGGGGGCGGTGATGGCTACACCTTC
few,TRBJ1-1,-,TRBV7-9,CASSSGQNTEAFF,TGTGCCAGCAGCTCCGGACAGAACACTGAAGCTTTCTTT
few,TRBJ1-5,-,TRBV7-2,CATRGGNQPQHF,TGTGCAACGCGGGGGGGGAATCAGCCCCAGCATTTT
-,TRBJ2-7,TRBD1,TRBV11-2,CASSWGQGSSYEQYF,TGTGCCAGCAGCTGGGGACAGGGGAGCTCCTACGAGCAGTACTTC
-,TRBJ2-1,TRBD2,TRBV7-3,CASSLPGRGPTGAYNEQFF,TGTGCCAGCAGCTTACCAGGGAGGGGCCCGACGGGGGCCTACAATGAGCAGTTCTTC
-,TRBJ2-7,-,TRBV28,CASRPYRGGPYEQYF,TGTGCCAGCAGGCCGTACAGGGGGGGTCCCTACGAGCAGTACTTC
-,TRBJ2-1,TRBD1,TRBV6-6,CASSYLGQRNNEQFF,TGTGCCAGCAGTTACTTGGGACAGAGAAACAATGAGCAGTTCTTC
-,TRBJ1-6,-,TRBV4-1,CASSQVTVGGSPLHF,TGCGCCAGCAGCCAAGTGACAGTCGGGGGTTCACCCCTCCACTTT
-,TRBJ2-1,-,TRBV5-1,CASSPEGRGKRGEQFF,TGCGCCAGCAGCCCTGAGGGCAGGGGGAAGCGGGGGGAGCAGTTCTTC
-,TRBJ2-5,TRBD1,TRBV7-3,CASSLTYDRERETQYF,TGTGCCAGCAGCTTGACCTACGACAGGGAAAGGGAGACCCAGTACTTC
-,TRBJ2-2,TRBD2,TRBV27,CASSSIAGARTGELFF,TGTGCCAGCAGTTCAATAGCGGGGGCGAGGACCGGGGAGCTGTTTTTT
few,TRBJ1-1,-,TRBV4-1,CASSAQTGTEAFF,TGCGCCAGCAGCGCCCAGACAGGCACTGAAGCTTTCTTT
-,TRBJ2-5,TRBD2,TRBV7-7,CASSLGGGGTQYF,TGTGCCAGCAGCTTAGGCGGGGGAGGGACCCAGTACTTC
-,TRBJ2-7,-,TRBV6-5,CASKVGPPHEQYF,TGTGCCAGCAAAGTGGGGCCCCCCCACGAGCAGTACTTC
-,TRBJ2-1,-,TRBV30,CAWSLGGLSYNEQFF,TGTGCCTGGAGCCTGGGGGGATTATCCTACAATGAGCAGTTCTTC
-,TRBJ2-5,TRBD2,TRBV11-1,CASSLGTSRETQYF,TGTGCCAGCAGCTTAGGGACTAGCCGAGAGACCCAGTACTTC
-,TRBJ2-5,-,TRBV4-2,CASSQAPGLEGETQYF,TGTGCCAGCAGCCAGGCACCGGGACTTGAAGGGGAGACCCAGTACTTC
once,TRBJ2-7,TRBD1,TRBV7-3,CASSTLDRVPPSEQYF,TGTGCCAGCAGCACCCTGGACAGGGTCCCTCCTTCCGAGCAGTACTTC
-,TRBJ1-4,-,TRBV7-2,CASSLSDGYNEKLFF,TGTGCCAGCAGCTTAAGCGACGGATACAATGAAAAACTGTTTTTT
-,TRBJ1-4,-,TRBV7-2,CASSLAGVTNEKLFF,TGTGCCAGCAGCTTAGCAGGGGTCACTAATGAAAAACTGTTTTTT
once,TRBJ1-4,TRBD1,TRBV15,CATRQTGWEKLFF,TGTGCCACTCGACAGACAGGGTGGGAAAAACTGTTTTTT
-,TRBJ1-4,TRBD1,TRBV28,CASSSSGQGKGEKLFF,TGTGCCAGCAGTTCATCAGGACAGGGGAAGGGTGAAAAACTGTTTTTT
-,TRBJ2-6,-,TRBV19,CASSIRGANVLTF,TGTGCCAGTAGTATCAGGGGGGCCAACGTCCTGACTTTC
-,TRBJ2-7,TRBD1,TRBV28,CASSWAGTGEYEQYF,TGTGCCAGCAGTTGGGCCGGGACAGGGGAGTACGAGCAGTACTTC
-,TRBJ2-3,TRBD2,TRBV11-2,CASSGTSGSTDTQYF,TGTGCCAGCAGCGGGACTAGCGGAAGCACAGATACGCAGTATTTT
-,TRBJ2-7,-,TRBV11-2,CASSLPGLPYEQYF,TGTGCCAGCAGCTTGCCGGGACTTCCCTACGAGCAGTACTTC
-,TRBJ2-7,-,TRBV7-8,CASSSRGYEQYF,TGTGCCAGCAGCTCCAGAGGGTACGAGCAGTACTTC
-,TRBJ1-4,-,TRBV7-9,CASSPVGRGEGEKLFF,TGTGCCAGCAGCCCAGTCGGGAGGGGAGAGGGTGAAAAACTGTTTTTT
-,TRBJ2-2,TRBD2,TRBV10-3,CAIKSTSGDNTGELFF,TGTGCCATCAAATCGACTAGCGGAGACAACACCGGGGAGCTGTTTTTT
-,TRBJ2-2,TRBD2,TRBV9,CASSVTSGGTNTGELFF,TGTGCCAGCAGCGTAACTAGCGGGGGGACGAACACCGGGGAGCTGTTTTTT
many,TRBJ1-1,-,TRBV4-3,CASQAFVGDTEAFF,TGCGCCAGCCAAGCCTTTGTGGGAGACACTGAAGCTTTCTTT